This T cell receptor (beta chain) was documented in a study of blood T cell repertoires in COVID-19. Participants were placed into cohorts based on the clinical history they reported. Only in-frame clones appear in the TCRdb table, and some are missing; sequencing was by immunoSEQ multiplex PCR. This table holds around 250,000 clones, 88% found once. The sequence came from a woman aged 40 to 50 with acute COVID-19. Source material: PBMCs or T cells enriched from blood (not recorded which).

The CDR3: CASSLRLRGTGELFF. The CDR3 coding sequence is TGTGCCAGCAGTTTAAGGTTGCGCGGCACCGGGGAGCTGTTTTTT. The V call is TRBV27, the J call TRBJ2-2, with D unclear. The CDR3 is 15 residues long. Trimming took off 2 bases at V and 4 bases at J, with 11 bases between the two ends. The germline CDR1 and CDR2 sequences are MNHEY and SMNVEV (reference sequence).